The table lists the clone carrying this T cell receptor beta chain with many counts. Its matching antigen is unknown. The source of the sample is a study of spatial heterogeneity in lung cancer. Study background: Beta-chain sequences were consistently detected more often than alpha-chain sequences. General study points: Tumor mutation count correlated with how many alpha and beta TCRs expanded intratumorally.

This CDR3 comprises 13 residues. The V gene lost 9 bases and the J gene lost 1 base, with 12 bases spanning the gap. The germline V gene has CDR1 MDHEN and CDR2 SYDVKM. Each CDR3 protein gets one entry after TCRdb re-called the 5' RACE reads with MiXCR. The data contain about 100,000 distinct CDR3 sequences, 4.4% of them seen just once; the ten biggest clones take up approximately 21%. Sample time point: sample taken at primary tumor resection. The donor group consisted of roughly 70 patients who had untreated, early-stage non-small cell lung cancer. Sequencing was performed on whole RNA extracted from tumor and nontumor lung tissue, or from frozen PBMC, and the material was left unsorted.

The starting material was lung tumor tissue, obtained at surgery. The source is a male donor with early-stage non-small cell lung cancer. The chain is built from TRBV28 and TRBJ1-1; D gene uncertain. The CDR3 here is CASTLMKNTEAFF. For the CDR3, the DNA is TGTGCCAGTACTCTTATGAAGAACACTGAAGCTTTCTTT.